This T cell receptor (beta chain) was sequenced in a study of cytomegalovirus exposure and HLA in healthy donors (dated by TCRdb to 2017 to 2019). For the study in its entirety: In an earlier analysis of 550 to 750 of the donors, approximately 260 Gb of sequence data and 117 million unique TCR beta sequences from 180 million or so T cells were reported. Roughly 300 gigabases of sequencing data and around 80 million unique TCR sequences made up an early release that covered under 750 HLA-typed donors. The genetic ancestry cluster associated with self-reported Caucasian donors included over 80% of the roughly 400 genotyped donors. The study aimed to test whether cataloging public T cell receptors could reveal signatures of past pathogen exposure. The study profiled the T cell repertoires of about 640 subjects by immunosequencing and related them to cytomegalovirus serostatus. In addition to the first cohort of around 670 subjects, a separate validation cohort of 120 different subjects was used. To predict cytomegalovirus infection status, the study brought together high-throughput TCR immunosequencing, statistical association of individual TCRs with disease status, and machine learning. A later analysis re-examined previously published TCR beta repertoires from roughly 650 donors and added high-resolution HLA genotyping to investigate patterns of TCR occurrence. The later analysis used no new phenotypic data to find candidate immune exposures, relying instead on TCR beta sequences and their occurrence across donors. An earlier analysis of 587 of the donors applied high-throughput TCR beta sequencing to assess whether each TCR beta V gene segment acted as functional or pseudogenic. Donor age, sex, ethnicity and CMV serostatus were collected together with the repertoire data. Genome-wide SNP genotypes for about 65% of the 666 donors were used in a later genetic analysis, which treated that subset as a discovery cohort. Every repertoire in the discovery cohort had been generated on one and the same sequencing platform. Class I and class II HLA loci were covered by the typing at four-digit resolution. The number of typed donors differed by locus: about 620-640 for A, B, C, DRB1 and DQB1; 522 for DQA1; over 600 for DPA1; and about 450 for DPB1. Four or five DR-DQ haplotypes were handled as single units for association and clustering because linkage in the cohort was strong. Among about 410 genotyped donors of the cohort, an average of roughly 230,000 unique TCR beta nucleotide sequences was sequenced per donor, of which 15% to 20% were non-productive. On the study overall, not on this receptor specifically: Several of the top co-occurrence clusters appeared to be linked to parvovirus B19, influenza, CMV and Epstein-Barr virus, according to a later analysis. Cytomegalovirus status was reported to be diagnosed by the classifier with high specificity and sensitivity in both the original and validation cohorts. Broadly in line with IMGT annotations, most TCR beta V segments showed up in productive rearrangements about 87% or about 30% of the time in an earlier analysis of several hundred of the donors. A further reported finding was that TCR beta sequences accurately predicted the HLA-A and HLA-B alleles for most subjects in the first cohort. In a later analysis, HLA-associated TCR beta chains showed more clonal expansion and lower generation probabilities than non-associated chains that were equally common. In a later genetic analysis, fewer N-insertions in productive TCRs were reported among donors in an Asian-associated ancestry cluster than the roughly 700-donor mean. In a later genetic analysis, a missense DCLRE1C variant was associated with V-gene and J-gene trimming of TCR beta chains, and the association was replicated in an independent cohort. CMV serostatus was the only immune exposure information available for the cohort. The authors suggested that the approach could potentially be extended to other disease states and immunological phenotypes. Assigning TCR associations to individual alleles was difficult when HLA alleles, especially DR and DQ, strongly co-occurred. The presence/absence analyses assumed that sequencing depth was roughly uniform across donors, and that assumption may not be true. The cohort was sequenced for TCR beta chains only, and without alpha or paired-chain data the features that could be detected were limited. The study gave a list of roughly 150 TCR beta chains associated with cytomegalovirus. Specific HLA alleles were associated with 16,951 TCR beta sequences at a false discovery rate of 0.05 in a later analysis. Across donors, most TCR sequences were observed very rarely, whereas some public TCRs were present in many individuals. According to a later analysis, TCR association rates differed among HLA loci, with DRB1 alleles showing the most associated TCRs and HLA-C alleles showing the fewest. According to a later analysis, most CMV-associated TCR beta chains appeared to be HLA-restricted, and the HLA associations seemed to be driven largely by CMV exposure. A cluster of highly shared sequence variants was judged likely to represent a technical artifact of the sequencing pipeline. A few of the identified cytomegalovirus-associated TCR beta chains were confirmed in vitro to be specific for cytomegalovirus antigens. Correlated functional status among segregating V segments might reflect linkage disequilibrium, but an unknown experimental factor could not be ruled out. Some IMGT-functional V segments, including TRBV6-2 and TRBV6-3, could not be told apart with the 87-base-pair reads, so those segments were excluded. Because some donors lacked HLA typing at each locus, the association tests relied only on the typed subset. About 17 rarely observed V segments, including chromosome 9 orphons, were excluded from the earlier analysis of some 590 of the donors because counts were too low.

CDR1 and CDR2 (LNHNV, YYDKDF) derive from the germline V gene (reference sequence). Trimmed from V: 5 bases; trimmed from J: 4 bases; junction bases lacking a gene match: 5. Spanning cysteine to phenylalanine, the CDR3 consists of 15 amino acids. Only the CDR3 DNA stays, 45 bases, in frame from base 1. The library was made by the immunoSEQ multiplex PCR assay. A mixture of 60 forward primers for TCR Vbeta segments and 13 reverse primers for TCR Jbeta segments was used in the multiplex PCR. A multiplex PCR assay on genomic DNA amplified the CDR3 region of rearranged TCR beta genes. On the Illumina HiSeq System, the amplified TCR beta libraries were sequenced as 87-base-pair reads. The paper's processing steps were these. A later analysis tallied 75 million to 85 million unique TCR beta chains across the 610 or so repertoires, and approximately 9.9 million of those chains were shared by two or more donors. To remove PCR and sequencing errors, raw reads were error-corrected and collapsed into unique sequences using a nearest-neighbor algorithm that merged closely related sequences. CDR3 sequences were aligned to IMGT reference sequences to assign V, D and J gene segments. For a sequence to be retained, at least a six-nucleotide match to both a V gene segment and a J gene segment was required. Rearrangements were classified as productive when the CDR3 lacked stop codons and remained in frame with V and J, and all other rearrangements were classified as non-productive. CDR3 was defined by IMGT convention, running from the second conserved V-encoded cysteine to the conserved J-encoded phenylalanine. The earlier analysis of some 550 of the donors excluded any sequence lacking an unambiguous match to a single V gene segment. An earlier analysis of around 600 of the donors classified V segments as functional when productive rearrangements were above 56.7% and as segregating when the standard deviation between donors was above 5%. A statistical classification framework was built to diagnose cytomegalovirus status from the catalog of TCR beta chain sequences. In a later analysis, TCR nucleotide sequences were compared against IMGT/GENE-DB human TR gene sequences so that V and J genes could be assigned. A later analysis assigned CDR3 sequences and most-parsimonious VDJ recombination scenarios with the TCRdist pipeline. In a later analysis, each TCR beta chain was defined by its CDR3 amino acid sequence together with its V-gene family, and reads lacking a unique V-gene family were excluded. To address suspected cross-contamination and a sequencing artifact, a later analysis removed several hundred highly shared, low-generation-probability nucleotide sequences. In a later analysis, a clonal expansion index was calculated for each public chain from normalized within-repertoire ranks of inferred template counts. In a later analysis, generation probabilities were computed using a VDJ recombination model fitted to out-of-frame rearrangements, and the results were checked against IGoR. In a later analysis, hypergeometric tests were used to score TCR-TCR, TCR-HLA and TCR-CMV co-occurrence, with a repertoire-size bias correction applied to TCR pairs. A later analysis estimated false discovery rates by permuting HLA or CMV assignments 20 times. In a later analysis, co-occurring TCRs were grouped with DBSCAN, and TCRdist sequence similarity was added when clustering was performed within HLA-allele-positive subsets. Repertoires with fewer than 30,000 or more than 120,000 public chains were left out of co-occurrence clustering, as were several repertoires with anomalous nucleotide sharing. The immuneACCESS repertoire file appears here via TCRdb, limited to in-frame rearrangements. These files lack a portion of the clones; in checked studies, under half of the deficit traces to unresolved V genes, and the cause of the others is not known. From that table come the V and J calls and clone size; the DNA was used to work out D and trimming. For this sample, the table gives about 67,000 clones. The top ten clonotypes cover roughly 15% of the sample.

Turning to this clone: The specificity of this receptor is unknown.

The cohort consisted of 670 or so healthy bone marrow donors. At the time of sampling, every cohort member was nominally healthy, though immune exposures that went unrecorded were likely present. The donor tested CMV seronegative, placing the donor among the 350 or so seronegative members of the cohort. Every donor gave a peripheral blood sample, and the peripheral blood mononuclear cells from that sample were used for TCR beta sequencing. The Qiagen DNeasy Blood Extraction Kit was used to extract genomic DNA from the blood cell samples. The sample taken for sequencing was PBMCs. This sequence uses TRBV15 and TRBJ2-5, with TRBD2 identical over 12 junction bases. The sequence derives from a boy under 18 in good health and CMV-seronegative. The DNA sequence is TGTGCCACCAGCTCGCGACTAGCGGGGGCAGAGACCCAGTACTTC. Translation gives CATSSRLAGAETQYF.